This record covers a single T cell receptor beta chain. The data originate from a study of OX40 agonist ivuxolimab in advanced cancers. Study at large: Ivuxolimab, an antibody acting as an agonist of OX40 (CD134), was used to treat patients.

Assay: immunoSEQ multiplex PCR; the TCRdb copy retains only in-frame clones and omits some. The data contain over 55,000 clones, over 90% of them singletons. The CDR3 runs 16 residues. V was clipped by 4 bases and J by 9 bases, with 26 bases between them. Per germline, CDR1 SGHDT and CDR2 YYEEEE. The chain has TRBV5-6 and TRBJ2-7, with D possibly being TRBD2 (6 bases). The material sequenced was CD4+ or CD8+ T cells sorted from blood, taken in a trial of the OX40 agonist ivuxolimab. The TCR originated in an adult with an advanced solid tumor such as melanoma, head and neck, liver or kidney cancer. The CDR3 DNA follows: TGTGCCAGCAGCGAAATGGGGCTAGCGAATCGGGCATGGCAGTACTTC. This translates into CASSEMGLANRAWQYF.